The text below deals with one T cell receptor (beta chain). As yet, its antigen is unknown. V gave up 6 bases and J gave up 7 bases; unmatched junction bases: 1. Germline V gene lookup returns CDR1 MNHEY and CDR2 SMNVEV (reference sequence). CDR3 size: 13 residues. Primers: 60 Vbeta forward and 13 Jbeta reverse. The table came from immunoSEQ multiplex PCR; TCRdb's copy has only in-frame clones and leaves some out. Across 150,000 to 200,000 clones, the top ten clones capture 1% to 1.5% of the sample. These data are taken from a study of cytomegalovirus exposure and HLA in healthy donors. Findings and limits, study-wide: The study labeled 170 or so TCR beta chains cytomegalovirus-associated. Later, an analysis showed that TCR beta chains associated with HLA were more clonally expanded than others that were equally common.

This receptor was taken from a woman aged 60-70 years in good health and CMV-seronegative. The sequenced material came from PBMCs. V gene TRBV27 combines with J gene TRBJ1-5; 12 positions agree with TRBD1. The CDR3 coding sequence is TGTGCCAGCAGCGGGACAGGGGGCCAGCCCCAGCATTTT. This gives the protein CASSGTGGQPQHF.